Presented here are 17 T cell receptor beta chains from one specimen sequenced in a study of blood T cell repertoires in COVID-19. Measured with immunoSEQ multiplex PCR; TCRdb has only the in-frame clones, and not every one. The sample yields almost 70,000 clones, 60% to 85% seen once. The material sequenced was peripheral blood. Receptors originate from a man between 60 and 70 years old with acute or convalescent COVID-19.

The rearrangement uses TRBV30 and TRBJ1-2, with D unresolved. Germline values: CDR1 GTSNPN, CDR2 SVGIG (reference sequence). This CDR3 comprises 13 residues. Trimming left V 0 bases short and J 6 bases short, with 11 bases between. CDR3 sequence: CAWSVRGLDGYTF. The CDR3 DNA reads as TGTGCCTGGAGTGTACGGGGTTTGGATGGCTACACCTTC.

The V and J genes are TRBV20-1 and TRBJ1-6, with D hard to call. The CDR3 totals 11 residues. Germline V gene data show CDR1 as DFQATT and CDR2 as SNEGSKA (reference sequence). The V end was cut by 1 base, the J end by 9 bases, with 4 bases between. The DNA of the CDR3 is TGCAGTGCTAGAGGTCTTTCACCCCTCCACTTT. It codes for CSARGLSPLHF.

The V and J genes are TRBV18 and TRBJ2-2, with D possibly being TRBD1 (5 bases). CDR1 is KGHSH and CDR2 is LQKENI in the germline V gene. CDR3 length: 13 residues. Trimming removed 6 bases from V and 7 bases from J, with 12 bases in between. The CDR3 sequence: CASSSWGGGELFF. In DNA form, the CDR3 reads TGTGCCAGCTCTTCATGGGGCGGCGGGGAGCTGTTTTTT.

The chain has TRBV6-5 and TRBJ1-1; 7 bases map to TRBD1. Losses at the gene ends were 6 bases for V and 6 bases for J; bases not matched to a gene: 4. The germline V gene encodes CDR1 MNHEY and CDR2 SVGAGI. CDR3 length: 12 amino acids. The CDR3 nucleotides are TGTGCCAGCAGCAAGACAGGGCCTGAAGCTTTCTTT. Encoded protein: CASSKTGPEAFF.

The chain joins TRBV7-2 to TRBJ1-6; D is perhaps TRBD1 (6 bases). The V end was cut by 5 bases, the J end by 8 bases, with 10 bases between. The CDR3 sequence is 13 residues long. CDR1 and CDR2 from the germline V gene are SGHTA and FQGNSA. DNA of the CDR3: TGTGCCAGCAGCACGGACAGCGATTCACCCCTCCACTTT. Its protein product is CASSTDSDSPLHF.

This chain uses TRBV7-9 with TRBJ2-7; D call uncertain. Trimming removed 6 bases from V and 0 bases from J, with 12 bases in between. From germline, CDR1 is SEHNR and CDR2 FQNEAQ (reference sequence). CDR3 length equals 14 residues. The CDR3 DNA follows: TGTGCCAGCAGTCGAGAGTGGAGCTCCTACGAGCAGTACTTC. It specifies CASSREWSSYEQYF. The complete variable domain, with remaining parts taken from reference TRBV7-9 and TRBJ2-7, reads DTGVSQNPRHKITKRGQNVTFRCDPISEHNRLYWYRQTLGQGPEFLTYFQNEAQLEKSRLLSDRFSAERPKGSFSTLEIQRTEQGDSAMYLCASSREWSSYEQYFGPGTRLTVT.

This clone was counted only a few times. CDR3 nucleotide sequence: TGTGCCAGTAGTATCGGGGTTGGGACAGATACGCAGTATTTT. Its translation is CASSIGVGTDTQYF. The rearrangement joins TRBV19 to TRBJ2-3; the D gene is possibly TRBD2 (5 bases). V was pared by 3 bases and J by 3 bases, with 10 bases between. The CDR3 sequence is 14 residues long. CDR1 and CDR2 from the germline V gene are LNHDA and SQIVND (reference sequence).

This sequence joins TRBV27 and TRBJ1-6; D may be TRBD1 (6 bases). This CDR3 comprises 17 residues. Trimming cost V 4 bases and J 0 bases, with 13 bases left between them. Germline V gene lookup returns CDR1 MNHEY and CDR2 SMNVEV (reference sequence). In DNA, the CDR3 is TGTGCCAGCAGTTACCGACAGGACAGCTCCTATAATTCACCCCTCCACTTT. Its protein is CASSYRQDSSYNSPLHF.

This clone was observed once. This chain uses TRBV7-9 with TRBJ1-2; the match to TRBD1 covers 10 bases. V dropped 5 bases and J dropped 2; count of bases not matched to a gene: 14. The CDR3 totals 18 residues. The germline gives CDR1 SEHNR, CDR2 FQNEAQ (reference sequence). CDR3 loop: CASSTDRGTNFANYGYTF. The CDR3 DNA sequence: TGTGCCAGCAGCACGGACAGGGGGACGAACTTTGCGAACTATGGCTACACCTTC.

The chain combines TRBV7-9 with TRBJ1-4; 7 bases match TRBD1. The J segment lost 7 bases and the V segment lost 5 bases, leaving 4 bases of the junction unmatched. Per germline, CDR1 SEHNR and CDR2 FQNEAQ (reference sequence). This CDR3 is built from 13 residues. CDR3 in DNA: TGTGCCAGCAGCCCGACAGGGCGTGAAAAACTGTTTTTT. Translated, it gives CASSPTGREKLFF.

The gene calls are TRBV6-5 and TRBJ2-5; tentative D call: TRBD2 (6 bases). CDR1 is MNHEY, CDR2 SVGAGI, per germline. The CDR3 extends over 14 amino acids. Trimming removed 0 bases at V and 5 bases at J, with 10 bases between. CDR3 sequence: CASSYSGGAETQYF. The CDR3 DNA reads as TGTGCCAGCAGTTACTCAGGCGGGGCGGAGACCCAGTACTTC.

In this sample, this clone turned up a few times. The genes are TRBV19 and TRBJ2-2; D may be TRBD2 (6 bases). Between the trimmed V and J ends, which lost 10 bases and 5 bases, there was a span of 20 bases. The CDR3 has 15 residues. Germline V lookup: CDR1 LNHDA, CDR2 SQIVND (reference sequence). In DNA form, the CDR3 reads TGTGCCACAGTCTCCCCGGGTGCGGGGACCGGGGAGCTGTTTTTT. Encoded protein: CATVSPGAGTGELFF.

V usage is TRBV29-1 and J usage is TRBJ1-2; D is undetermined. V was shortened by 3 bases and J by 5 bases, with 10 bases between the two germline ends. The CDR3 sequence is 12 residues long. The germline CDR1 and CDR2 sequences are SQVTM and ANQGSEA. The CDR3 region has the DNA TGCAGCGTTGAGTTGCAGTCTTATGGCTACACCTTC. Translating gives CSVELQSYGYTF.

The genes are TRBV7-6 and TRBJ1-6; no definite D call. CDR3 size: 15 residues. V dropped 1 base and J dropped 10 bases, with 14 bases sitting between them. From germline, CDR1 is SGHVS and CDR2 FNYEAQ. This CDR3 reads CASSLDQPRNSPLHF. DNA for the CDR3: TGTGCCAGCAGCTTAGATCAGCCCAGGAACTCACCCCTCCACTTT.

This chain connects TRBV19 to TRBJ1-5, with 10 positions matching TRBD1. V lost 8 bases to trimming and J lost 12 bases; unmatched junction nucleotides: 13. Looked up from germline, CDR1 is LNHDA and CDR2 is SQIVND (reference sequence). CDR3 length: 14 residues. The CDR3 protein is CASGITPGQGYQHF. The CDR3 nucleotides read TGTGCCAGTGGCATAACTCCGGGACAGGGGTACCAGCATTTT.

The rearrangement joins TRBV5-8 to TRBJ2-5; maybe TRBD2 (6 bases). The CDR3 is 13 amino acids. V lost 1 base and J 9 bases, leaving 13 bases between the germline ends. Germline V gives CDR1 SGHTS, CDR2 YDEGEE. The CDR3 here is CASSLTMREAQYF. Written as DNA, the CDR3 is TGTGCCAGCAGCTTGACCATGAGGGAGGCCCAGTACTTC.

The J gene is TRBJ1-6, the V gene TRBV12-3 or TRBV12-4; 10 nucleotides agree with TRBD1. After removal of 7 bases from V and 9 bases from J, the junction contained 3 bases not matched to a gene. The CDR3 sequence is 13 residues long. CDR3: CASTGTGVSPLHF. CDR3 in DNA: TGTGCCAGCACCGGGACAGGGGTTTCACCCCTCCACTTT.